The T cell receptor (beta chain) under discussion was sequenced for a study of shared clonotypes between healthy human individuals. Whole-study context: The donor group consisted of two women and a few men, aged 18 to 49.

Per germline, CDR1 SGHRS and CDR2 YFSETQ. Trimming took 3 bases from V and 0 from J; bases not matched to a gene: 6. This CDR3 region has 17 residues. Sequencing used immunoSEQ multiplex PCR; TCRdb keeps in-frame clones, though not all of them. The table includes a few million clones, 85% to 95% detected once. As regards this clone: The antigen is unknown.

Overall study findings and caveats: Generation probability values for non-shared clonotypes were lower than those for clonotypes shared by all four donors. The study found roughly 5% of naive CD4 clonotypes shared across a handful of donors. It was expected that sequencing depth would affect clonotype sharing among donors.

The chain couples TRBV5-1 to TRBJ2-6, with 7 positions matching TRBD1. The clonotype originates from a man aged 18 to 30 in good health. Some clones in this sample may be carry-over from other donors' samples. Sequencing was done on a sample of naive CD4+ T cells from PBMCs. The subset here: CD45RA+ positively selected. The CDR3 loop is CASSSTGVGSGANVLTF. The CDR3 coding sequence is TGCGCCAGCAGCTCTACAGGGGTGGGCTCTGGGGCCAACGTCCTGACTTTC. Full variable domain (rest looked up from reference TRBV5-1 and TRBJ2-6): KAGVTQTPRYLIKTRGQQVTLSCSPISGHRSVSWYQQTPGQGLQFLFEYFSETQRNKGNFPGRFSGRQFSNSRSEMNVSTLELGDSALYLCASSSTGVGSGANVLTFGAGSRLTVL.